What follows describes a single T cell receptor (beta chain). This clonotype was seen many times. No antigen is known for it. No qualities accompany the bases; no much larger clone lies one base away. In light of the paper, this sample's treatment or condition label describes: in vitro stimulation with specific CMV peptide epitopes to enrich CMV-specific T cells. At the junction V is shortened by 2 bases and J by 3 bases; bases outside the gene matches: 11. The germline V gene provides CDR1 SGHTA and CDR2 FQGNSA. The CDR3 holds 18 amino acids from the cysteine to the phenylalanine. The entry retains the CDR3 DNA only, 54 bases that are in frame from base 1. This entry comes from a study of T cell repertoires in cytomegalovirus infection (dated by TCRdb to between 2018 and 2021). Describing the broader study: Alongside well-studied HLA-B-restricted epitopes, the peptide stimulations were aimed at recently identified HLA-C-restricted CMV epitopes, whose presentation resists viral immunomodulation. Because public TCR beta signatures pointed to carriage of CMV infection together with the matching HLA type, the HLA type of each donor mattered for the analysis. The paper's findings and limits, for the study overall: In the ex vivo response, HLA-C-restricted CMV-specific TCR beta clonotypes were dominant, and in two of eight donors the single most frequent clonotype came from this HLA-C-restricted group. In both this cohort and an independent cohort of approximately 350 donors, the cumulative frequency of public TCR beta family members distinguished carriers of CMV infection plus the relevant HLA type.

The sequencer listed for this sample is Illumina HiSeq 1500. TCRdb reworked the public reads: Q25 trimming with fastp, MiXCR clone assembly, productive beta chains retained. Rows are combined by CDR3 protein, so each entry shows the most common genes and DNA. The sample table lists approximately 590,000 distinct CDR3 sequences, under 45% of them with a count of one. 40% to 60% of the sample is in the top ten clones. The sequence is built from TRBV7-2 and TRBJ2-4, with 9 central nucleotides matching TRBD2. Source: cultured PBMCs, taken from culture after CMV antigen stimulation. This clonotype was obtained from a human donor in good health (CMV status not recorded). Some clones in this sample may be carry-over from other donors' samples. For the CDR3, the sequence is CASSLSGGTGRGKNIQYF. In nucleotide form, the sequence is TGTGCCAGCAGCTTAAGCGGGGGGACGGGGAGGGGCAAAAACATTCAGTACTTC.